This T cell receptor (beta chain) was identified in a study of T cell responses to AZD1222 COVID-19 vaccine. CDR3 size: 13 residues. Trimming removed 2 bases at V and 8 bases at J, with 9 bases between. Only in-frame clones appear in the TCRdb table, and some are missing; sequencing was by immunoSEQ multiplex PCR. The table includes under 85,000 clones, 88% detected once. This clone was picked up a small number of times. The chain joins TRBV12-3 or TRBV12-4 to TRBJ1-4, with D perhaps TRBD1 (5 bases). The receptor was derived from an adult in good health. The material sequenced was peripheral blood, taken on day 0 of MenACWY control vaccination. CDR3 loop: CASSLSGGEKLFF. For the CDR3, the DNA is TGTGCCAGCAGTTTAAGTGGGGGGGAAAAACTGTTTTTT.